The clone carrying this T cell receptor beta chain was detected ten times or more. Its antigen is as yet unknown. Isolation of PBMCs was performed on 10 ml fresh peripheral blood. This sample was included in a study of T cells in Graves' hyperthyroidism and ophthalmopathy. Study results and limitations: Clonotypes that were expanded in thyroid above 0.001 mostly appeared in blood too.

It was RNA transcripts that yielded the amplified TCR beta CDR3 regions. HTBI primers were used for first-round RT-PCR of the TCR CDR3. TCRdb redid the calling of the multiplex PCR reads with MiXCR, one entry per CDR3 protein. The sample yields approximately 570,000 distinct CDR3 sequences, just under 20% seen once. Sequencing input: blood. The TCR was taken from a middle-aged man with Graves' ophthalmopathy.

The CDR3 DNA reads as TGTGCCAGCAGGGGGGTCAACTATGGCTACACCTTC. Its translation: CASRGVNYGYTF. The J gene is TRBJ1-2, the V gene TRBV2; possible D gene TRBD1, 5 bases. In germline, CDR1 is SNHLY, CDR2 FYNNEI. The CDR3 loop spans 12 amino acids. V gave up 6 bases and J gave up 2 bases, with 7 bases separating them.